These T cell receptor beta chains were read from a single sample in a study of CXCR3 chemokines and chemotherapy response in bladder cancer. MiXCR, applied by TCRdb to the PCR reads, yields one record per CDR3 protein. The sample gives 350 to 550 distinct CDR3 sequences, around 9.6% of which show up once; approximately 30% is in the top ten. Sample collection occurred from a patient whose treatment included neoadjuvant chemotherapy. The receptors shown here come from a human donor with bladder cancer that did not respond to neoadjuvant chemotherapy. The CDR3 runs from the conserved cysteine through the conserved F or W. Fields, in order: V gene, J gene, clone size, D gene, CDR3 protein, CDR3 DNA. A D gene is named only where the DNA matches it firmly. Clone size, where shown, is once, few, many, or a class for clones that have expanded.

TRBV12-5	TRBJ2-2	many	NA	CASGFQQEYTGELFF	TGTGCTAGTGGTTTTCAACAGGAGTACACCGGAGAGCTGTTTTTT
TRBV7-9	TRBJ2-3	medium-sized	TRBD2	CASSWGIAGGGRLADTQYF	TGTGCCAGCAGCTGGGGAATAGCGGGGGGTGGTCGTTTGGCAGATACGCAGTATTTT
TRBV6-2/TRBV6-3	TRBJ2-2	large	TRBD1	CASKIPLGQGKNTGELFF	TGTGCCAGCAAAATACCCCTAGGACAGGGAAAAAACACCGGGGAGCTGTTTTTT
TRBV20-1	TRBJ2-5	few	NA	CSARSPIVGQETQYF	TGCAGTGCTAGAAGCCCGATAGTGGGGCAAGAGACCCAGTACTTC
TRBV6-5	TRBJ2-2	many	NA	CASSPNLAGELFF	TGTGCCAGCAGTCCCAATTTGGCCGGGGAGCTGTTTTTT
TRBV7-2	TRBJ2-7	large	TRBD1	CASSFDRVYEQYF	TGTGCCAGCAGCTTCGACAGGGTCTACGAGCAGTACTTC
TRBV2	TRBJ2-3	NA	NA	CASRDLQATDTQYF	TGTGCCAGTCGGGACTTGCAAGCCACAGATACGCAGTATTTT
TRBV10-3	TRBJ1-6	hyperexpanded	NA	CAISAQSGDYNSPLHF	TGTGCCATCAGTGCACAGAGCGGGGACTATAATTCACCCCTCCACTTT
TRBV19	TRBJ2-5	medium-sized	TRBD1	CASSTDRVQETQYF	TGTGCCAGTAGTACTGACAGGGTCCAAGAGACCCAGTACTTC
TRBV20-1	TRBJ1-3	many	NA	CSARDRVNSGNTIYF	TGCAGTGCTAGAGATCGCGTGAACTCTGGAAACACCATATATTTT
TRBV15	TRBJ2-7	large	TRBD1	CATSRRGQVGGEQYF	TGTGCCACCAGCAGACGAGGACAGGTCGGAGGCGAGCAGTACTTC
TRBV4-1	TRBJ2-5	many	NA	CASSQDVGLLIQYF	TGCGCCAGCAGCCAAGATGTGGGCCTTCTGATCCAGTACTTC
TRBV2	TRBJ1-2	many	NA	CASSEYRENYGYTF	TGTGCCAGCAGTGAATACAGGGAGAACTATGGCTACACCTTC
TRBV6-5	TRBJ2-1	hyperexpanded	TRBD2	CASTRGRSSYNEQFF	TGTGCCAGCACACGCGGGAGGAGCTCCTACAATGAGCAGTTCTTC
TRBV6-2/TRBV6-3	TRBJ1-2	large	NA	CASSRPGGASNYGYTF	TGTGCCAGCAGCCGACCCGGGGGCGCGTCTAACTATGGCTACACCTTC
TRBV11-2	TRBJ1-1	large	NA	CASSLDRLTEAFF	TGTGCCAGCAGCTTAGATCGCCTAACTGAAGCTTTCTTT
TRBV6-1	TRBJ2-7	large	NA	CASRGGSSYEQYF	TGTGCCAGCAGAGGCGGTTCCTCCTACGAGCAGTACTTC
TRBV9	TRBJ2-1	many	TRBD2	CASSIRGETSSHEQFF	TGTGCCAGCAGCATCCGAGGGGAGACTAGCAGCCATGAGCAGTTCTTC
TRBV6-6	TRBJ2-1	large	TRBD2	CASSPSGASSYNEQFF	TGTGCCAGCAGCCCTAGCGGGGCGAGCTCCTACAATGAGCAGTTCTTC
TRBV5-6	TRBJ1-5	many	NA	CASSLAGGINPQHF	TGTGCCAGCAGCTTGGCAGGTGGAATCAATCCCCAGCATTTT
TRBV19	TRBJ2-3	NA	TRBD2	CASSETSGGTDTQYF	TGTGCCAGTAGTGAAACTAGCGGGGGAACAGATACGCAGTATTTT
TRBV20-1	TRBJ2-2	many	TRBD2	CSARATSGGGGELFF	TGCAGTGCTAGGGCGACTAGCGGGGGAGGCGGGGAGCTGTTTTTT
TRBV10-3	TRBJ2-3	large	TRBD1	CAIRDRASSTDTQYF	TGTGCCATCAGGGACAGGGCCTCTAGCACAGATACGCAGTATTTT